The 6 T cell receptor beta chains given below trace back to one sample, sequenced in a study of T-cell memory formation after mild COVID-19 (dated by TCRdb to about 2021). Library preparation employed 5' RACE. Sequencing relied on an Illumina NovaSeq 6000. TCRdb trimmed the raw reads at Q25, called clones with MiXCR and kept productive beta chains. CDR3 protein sequences are deduplicated, and each keeps its most common genes and DNA. The sample table contains 250,000 to 350,000 distinct CDR3 sequences; only one count was recorded for around 15% of them. 22% of the sample belongs to the ten largest clones. Sequencing was performed on PBMCs or a T cell subset sorted from them (not recorded which). The receptors were sampled from a man aged 18 to 29 who had mild COVID-19 (a few samples of this study predate the infection). The sample titles of this study are shuffled in the database, so cell type and time point are left out; the donor was told from shared clones.

This clonotype was observed a few times. The V and J genes are TRBV4-3 and TRBJ2-1; D is perhaps TRBD1 or TRBD2 (6 bases each). V gave up 4 bases and J gave up 8 bases, with 18 bases separating them. The CDR3 is made up of 15 amino acids. Germline-derived CDR1 and CDR2 are LGHNA and YSLEER. The CDR3 loop is CASSLREGGHDEQFF. The CDR3 DNA reads TGCGCCAGCAGCCTTAGGGAAGGGGGGCACGATGAGCAGTTCTTC.

This clonotype was detected only a few times. V is TRBV9 and J is TRBJ1-1; 7 bases are a match to TRBD1. Germline V gene data show CDR1 as SGDLS and CDR2 as YYNGEE. The CDR3 has 14 residues. Germline trimming cut 4 bases from V and 4 bases from J; bases unmatched to any gene: 7. CDR3 bases: TGTGCCAGCAGCCAACAGACAGGGTCCACTGAAGCTTTCTTT. It translates to CASSQQTGSTEAFF.

This clonotype has a count of ten or more. The chain couples TRBV20-1 to TRBJ1-5; D not resolved. Looked up from germline, CDR1 is DFQATT and CDR2 is SNEGSKA (reference sequence). With 3 bases removed from V and 7 bases from J, the gap between germline ends came to 13 bases. The CDR3 runs 13 residues. CDR3 region: CSASGVVGQPQHF. CDR3 nucleotides: TGCAGTGCTAGTGGCGTGGTGGGACAGCCCCAGCATTTT.

Only a few counts were recorded for this clonotype. The gene calls are TRBV15 and TRBJ1-5; D is possibly TRBD1 (6 bases). The CDR3 totals 14 residues. Germline CDR1 is LNHNV and CDR2 is YYDKDF (reference sequence). V lost 0 bases, J lost 6 bases, and 9 bases lay in between. The CDR3 DNA follows: TGTGCCACCAGCAGAGACAGGGGAGGTCAGCCCCAGCATTTT. Encoded protein: CATSRDRGGQPQHF.

This clonotype has a handful of counts. The gene calls are TRBV4-1 and TRBJ1-1; 8 bases are a match to TRBD1. The trim removed 6 bases at V and 6 bases at J, leaving 15 bases unmatched. Germline lookup yields CDR1 MGHRA and CDR2 YSYEKL. This CDR3 is 16 amino acids long. DNA of the CDR3: TGCGCCAGCAGAACAACAGTGACAGGGGATATAGCTGAAGCTTTCTTT. It yields the protein CASRTTVTGDIAEAFF.

The J gene is TRBJ2-5, the V gene TRBV4-1; 8 nucleotides match TRBD2. Germline V gene sequence: CDR1 MGHRA, CDR2 YSYEKL. The CDR3 runs to 14 residues. The V and J ends lost 6 bases and 2 bases, in that order; junction bases with no gene match: 5. The CDR3: CASRRSGAQETQYF. The DNA for the CDR3 is TGCGCCAGCAGGCGTAGCGGGGCTCAAGAGACCCAGTACTTC.